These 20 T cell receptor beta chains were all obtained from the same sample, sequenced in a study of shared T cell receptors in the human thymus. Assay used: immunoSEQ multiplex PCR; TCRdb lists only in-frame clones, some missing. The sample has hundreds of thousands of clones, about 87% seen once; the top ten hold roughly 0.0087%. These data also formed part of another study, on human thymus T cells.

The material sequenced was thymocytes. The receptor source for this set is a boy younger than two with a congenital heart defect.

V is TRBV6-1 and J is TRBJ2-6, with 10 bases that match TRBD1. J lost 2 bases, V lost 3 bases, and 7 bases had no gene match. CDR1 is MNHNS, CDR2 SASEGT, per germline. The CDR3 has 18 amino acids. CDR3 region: CASSDGQGEGTGANVLTF. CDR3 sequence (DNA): TGTGCCAGCAGTGATGGACAGGGGGAAGGTACTGGGGCCAACGTCCTGACTTTC.

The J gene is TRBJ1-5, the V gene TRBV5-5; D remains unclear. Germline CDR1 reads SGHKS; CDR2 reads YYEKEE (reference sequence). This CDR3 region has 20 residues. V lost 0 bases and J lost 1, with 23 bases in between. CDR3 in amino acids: CASSLDAQVNLTQSNQPQHF. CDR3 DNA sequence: TGTGCCAGCAGCTTGGATGCCCAAGTAAACCTTACCCAGAGCAATCAGCCCCAGCATTTT.

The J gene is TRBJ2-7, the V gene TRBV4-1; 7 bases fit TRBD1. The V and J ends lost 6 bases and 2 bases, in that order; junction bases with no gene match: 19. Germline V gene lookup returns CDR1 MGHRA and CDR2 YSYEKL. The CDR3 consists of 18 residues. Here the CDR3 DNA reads TGCGCCAGCAGTCCGCTCCCCCCCCGGGACAGATTAACCTACGAGCAGTACTTC. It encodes CASSPLPPRDRLTYEQYF.

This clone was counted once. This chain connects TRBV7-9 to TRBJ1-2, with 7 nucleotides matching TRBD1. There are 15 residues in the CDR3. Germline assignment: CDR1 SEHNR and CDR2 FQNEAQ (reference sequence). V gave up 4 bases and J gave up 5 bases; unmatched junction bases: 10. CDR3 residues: CASSCNGTEFYGYTF. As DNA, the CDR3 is TGTGCCAGCAGCTGTAACGGGACAGAGTTTTATGGCTACACCTTC.

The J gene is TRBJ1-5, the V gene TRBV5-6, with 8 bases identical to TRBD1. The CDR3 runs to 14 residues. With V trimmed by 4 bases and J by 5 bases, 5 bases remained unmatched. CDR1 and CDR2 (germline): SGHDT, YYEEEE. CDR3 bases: TGTGCCAGCAGCACAAACAGGGGGGATCAGCCCCAGCATTTT. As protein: CASSTNRGDQPQHF. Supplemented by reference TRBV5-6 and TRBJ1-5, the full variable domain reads DAGVTQSPTHLIKTRGQQVTLRCSPKSGHDTVSWYQQALGQGPQFIFQYYEEEERQRGNFPDRFSGHQFPNYSSELNVNALLLGDSALYLCASSTNRGDQPQHFGDGTRLSIL.

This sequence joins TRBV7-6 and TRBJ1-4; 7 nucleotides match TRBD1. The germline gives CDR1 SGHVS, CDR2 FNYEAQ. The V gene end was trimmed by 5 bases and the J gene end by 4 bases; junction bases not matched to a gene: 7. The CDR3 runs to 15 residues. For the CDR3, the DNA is TGTGCCAGCAGCAAACGGGACAGAGTTAATGAAAAACTGTTTTTT. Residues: CASSKRDRVNEKLFF.

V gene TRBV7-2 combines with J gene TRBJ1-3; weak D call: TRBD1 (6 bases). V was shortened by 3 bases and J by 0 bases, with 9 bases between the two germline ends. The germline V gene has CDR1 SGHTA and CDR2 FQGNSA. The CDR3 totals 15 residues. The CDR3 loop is CASSLGGLSGNTIYF. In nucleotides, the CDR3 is TGTGCCAGCAGCTTGGGGGGGCTCTCTGGAAACACCATATATTTT.

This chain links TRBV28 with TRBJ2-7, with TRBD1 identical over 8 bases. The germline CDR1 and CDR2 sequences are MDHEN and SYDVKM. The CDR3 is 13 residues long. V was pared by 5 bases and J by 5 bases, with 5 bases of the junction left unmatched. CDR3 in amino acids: CASSLGQGDEQYF. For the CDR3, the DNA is TGTGCCAGCAGTCTCGGACAGGGCGACGAGCAGTACTTC. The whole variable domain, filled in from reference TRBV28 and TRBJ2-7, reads DVKVTQSSRYLVKRTGEKVFLECVQDMDHENMFWYRQDPGLGLRLIYFSYDVKMKEKGDIPEGYSVSREKKERFSLILESASTNQTSMYLCASSLGQGDEQYFGPGTRLTVT.

Here the CDR3 DNA reads TGTGCCAGCAGTCCTGGTTCCCCGACACGGGGCTATGGCTACACCTTC. It translates to CASSPGSPTRGYGYTF. The chain employs TRBV28 and TRBJ1-2; D not resolved. V lost 5 bases and J 4 bases, leaving 20 bases between the germline ends. Germline assignment: CDR1 MDHEN and CDR2 SYDVKM. The CDR3 consists of 16 residues.

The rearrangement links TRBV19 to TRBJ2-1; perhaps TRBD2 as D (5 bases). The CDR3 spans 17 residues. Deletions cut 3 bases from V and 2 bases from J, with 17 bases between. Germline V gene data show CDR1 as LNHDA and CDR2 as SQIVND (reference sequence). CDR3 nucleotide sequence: TGTGCCAGTAGTATCTACTTACGGGCTAGCCCCTACAATGAGCAGTTCTTC. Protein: CASSIYLRASPYNEQFF.

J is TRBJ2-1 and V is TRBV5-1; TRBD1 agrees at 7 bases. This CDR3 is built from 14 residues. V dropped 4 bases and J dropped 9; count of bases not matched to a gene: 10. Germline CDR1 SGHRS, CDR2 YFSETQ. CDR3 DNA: TGCGCCAGCAGCCACGAACAGGGGTCGGGTGAGCAGTTCTTC. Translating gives CASSHEQGSGEQFF.

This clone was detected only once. The chain's CDR3 is CASSLSTPWAGQVYTF. In DNA form, the CDR3 reads TGTGCCAGCAGTTTATCTACCCCCTGGGCCGGCCAGGTCTACACCTTC. V is TRBV27 and J is TRBJ1-2; D gene unclear. Germline values: CDR1 MNHEY, CDR2 SMNVEV (reference sequence). CDR3 length: 16 residues. Trimming took off 0 bases at V and 10 bases at J, with 21 bases between the two ends.

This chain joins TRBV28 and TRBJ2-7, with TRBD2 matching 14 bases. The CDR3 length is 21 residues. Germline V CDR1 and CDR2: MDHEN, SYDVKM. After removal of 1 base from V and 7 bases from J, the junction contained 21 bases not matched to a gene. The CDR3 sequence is CASSLFPGTSGSRRMSGEQYF. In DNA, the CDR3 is TGTGCCAGCAGTTTATTCCCCGGGACTAGCGGGAGTCGACGGATGAGTGGAGAGCAGTACTTC.

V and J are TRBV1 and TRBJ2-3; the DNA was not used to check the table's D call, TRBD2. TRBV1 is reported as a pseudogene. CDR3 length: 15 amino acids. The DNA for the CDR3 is TGCACCAGCAGCCAAGAAACCGGGAGCACAGATACGCAGTATTTT. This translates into CTSSQETGSTDTQYF.

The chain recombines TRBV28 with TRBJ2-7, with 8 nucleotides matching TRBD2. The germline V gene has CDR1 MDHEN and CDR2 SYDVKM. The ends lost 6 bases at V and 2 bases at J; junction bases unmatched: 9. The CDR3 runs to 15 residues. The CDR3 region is CASSRSGSATYEQYF. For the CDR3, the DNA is TGTGCCAGCAGCCGCAGCGGGAGTGCGACCTACGAGCAGTACTTC.

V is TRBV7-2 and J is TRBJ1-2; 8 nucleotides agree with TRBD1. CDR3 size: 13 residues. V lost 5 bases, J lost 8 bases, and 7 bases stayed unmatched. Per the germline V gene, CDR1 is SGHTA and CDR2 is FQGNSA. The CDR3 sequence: CASSLRQGIGYTF. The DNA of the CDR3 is TGTGCCAGCAGCCTCAGACAGGGGATCGGCTACACCTTC.

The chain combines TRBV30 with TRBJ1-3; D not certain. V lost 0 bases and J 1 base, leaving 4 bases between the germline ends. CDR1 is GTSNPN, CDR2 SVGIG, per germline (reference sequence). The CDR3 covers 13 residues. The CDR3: CAWSVLSGNTIYF. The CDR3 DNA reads TGTGCCTGGAGTGTATTATCTGGAAACACCATATATTTT. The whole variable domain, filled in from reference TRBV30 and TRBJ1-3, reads SQTIHQWPATLVQPVGSPLSLECTVEGTSNPNLYWYRQAAGRGLQLLFYSVGIGQISSEVPQNLSASRPQDRQFILSSKKLLLSDSGFYLCAWSVLSGNTIYFGEGSWLTVV.

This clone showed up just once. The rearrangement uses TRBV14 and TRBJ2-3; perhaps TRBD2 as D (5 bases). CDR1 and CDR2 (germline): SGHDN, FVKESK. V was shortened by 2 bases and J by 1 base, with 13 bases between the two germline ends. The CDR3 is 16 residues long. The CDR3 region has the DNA TGTGCCAGCAGCCAAAGATCGGGGTCCCGCACAGATACGCAGTATTTT. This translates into CASSQRSGSRTDTQYF.

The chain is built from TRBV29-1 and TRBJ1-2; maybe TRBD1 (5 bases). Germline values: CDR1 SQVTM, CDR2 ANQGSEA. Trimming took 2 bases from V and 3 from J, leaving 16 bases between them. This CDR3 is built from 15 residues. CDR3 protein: CSVELEYRRDYGYTF. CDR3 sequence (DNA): TGCAGCGTTGAATTGGAGTACAGGAGGGACTATGGCTACACCTTC.

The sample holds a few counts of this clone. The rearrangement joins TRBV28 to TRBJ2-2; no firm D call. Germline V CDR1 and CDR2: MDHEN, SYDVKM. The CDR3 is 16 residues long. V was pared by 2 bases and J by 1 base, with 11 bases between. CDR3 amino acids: CASSLTQLLNTGELFF. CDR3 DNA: TGTGCCAGCAGTTTAACACAGCTGCTGAACACCGGGGAGCTGTTTTTT.